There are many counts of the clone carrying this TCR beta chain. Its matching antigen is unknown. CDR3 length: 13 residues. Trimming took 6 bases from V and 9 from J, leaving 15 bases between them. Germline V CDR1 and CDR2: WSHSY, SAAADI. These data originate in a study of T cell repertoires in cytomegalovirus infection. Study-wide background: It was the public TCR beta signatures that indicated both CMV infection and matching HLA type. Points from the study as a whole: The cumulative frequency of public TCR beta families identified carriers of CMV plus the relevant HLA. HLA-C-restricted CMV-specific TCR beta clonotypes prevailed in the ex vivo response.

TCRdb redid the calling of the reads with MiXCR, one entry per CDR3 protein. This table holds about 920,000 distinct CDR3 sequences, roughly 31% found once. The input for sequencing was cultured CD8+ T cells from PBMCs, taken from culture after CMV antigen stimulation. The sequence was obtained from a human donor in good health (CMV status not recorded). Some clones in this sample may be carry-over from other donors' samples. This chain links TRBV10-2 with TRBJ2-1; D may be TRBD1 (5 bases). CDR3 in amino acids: CASSATQGGEQFF. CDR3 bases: TGCGCCAGCAGCGCCACCCAGGGCGGTGAGCAGTTCTTC.